This TCR beta chain was captured in a study of T cells in women clearing cervical HPV infection. The study's findings and limits: TRBV6-7 abundance was lower in cases than controls (around 0.1% versus 0.15%). Timing of associations relative to infection is unclear; T-cell subsets were not isolated.

TCR beta CDR3 amplified by multiplex PCR from about 1200 ng genomic DNA. Clones were sequenced by immunoSEQ multiplex PCR, and TCRdb holds only the in-frame ones, with some missing. Its listing shows about 21,000 clones. The germline gives CDR1 MNHEY, CDR2 SVGEGT. J lost 0 bases, V lost 6 bases, and 6 bases had no gene match. The CDR3 loop spans 15 amino acids. Turning to this clone: The antigen remains undetermined. The read comes to an end 3 residues before the CDR3 does, leaving the germline J gene to fill in the end.

The sample comprised blood buffy coat. The chain carries TRBV6-2 or TRBV6-3 and TRBJ2-3, with 7 positions matching TRBD2. The source is a woman between 18 and 75 years old with a cervical HPV16 infection that either progressed to CIN3+ or cleared (not recorded which). The covered CDR3 bases are TGTGCCAGCAGACCAAGCGGGGCTAGCACAGATACG. It codes for CASRPSGASTDT. The complete CDR3 reads CASRPSGASTDTQYF.